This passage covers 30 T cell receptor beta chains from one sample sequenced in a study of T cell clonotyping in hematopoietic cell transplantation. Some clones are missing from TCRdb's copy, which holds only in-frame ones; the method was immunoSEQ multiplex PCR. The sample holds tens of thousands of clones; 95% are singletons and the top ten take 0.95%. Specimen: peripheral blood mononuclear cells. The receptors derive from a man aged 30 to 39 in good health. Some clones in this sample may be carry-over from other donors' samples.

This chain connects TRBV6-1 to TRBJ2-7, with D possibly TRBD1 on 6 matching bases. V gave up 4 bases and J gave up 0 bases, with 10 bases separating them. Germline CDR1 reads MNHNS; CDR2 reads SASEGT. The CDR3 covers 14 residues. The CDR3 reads CASSGGQNSYEQYF. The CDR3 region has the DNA TGTGCCAGCAGTGGCGGACAGAACTCCTACGAGCAGTACTTC.

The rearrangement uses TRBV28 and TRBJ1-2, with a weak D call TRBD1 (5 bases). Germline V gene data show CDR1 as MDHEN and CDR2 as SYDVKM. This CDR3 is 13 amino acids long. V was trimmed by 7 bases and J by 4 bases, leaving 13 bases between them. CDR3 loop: CASTQGAVYGYTF. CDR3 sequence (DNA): TGTGCCAGCACCCAAGGGGCAGTCTATGGCTACACCTTC.

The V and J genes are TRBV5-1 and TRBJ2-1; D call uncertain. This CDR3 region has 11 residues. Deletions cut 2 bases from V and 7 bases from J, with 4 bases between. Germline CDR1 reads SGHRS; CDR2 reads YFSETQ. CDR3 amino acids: CASSFGNEQFF. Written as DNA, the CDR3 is TGCGCCAGCAGCTTTGGTAATGAGCAGTTCTTC.

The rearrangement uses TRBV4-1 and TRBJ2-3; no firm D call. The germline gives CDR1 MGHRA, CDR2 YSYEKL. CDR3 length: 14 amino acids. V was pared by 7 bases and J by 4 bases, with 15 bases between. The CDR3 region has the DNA TGCGCCAGCACGGCCTTTGTTGGGTCAGATACGCAGTATTTT. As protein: CASTAFVGSDTQYF.

CDR3 protein: CASSIRDRQRTDTQYF. Here the CDR3 DNA reads TGTGCCAGTAGTATCCGGGACAGACAACGGACGGATACGCAGTATTTT. The chain joins TRBV19 to TRBJ2-3; 7 bases are shared with TRBD1. The CDR3 is 16 amino acids. V dropped 3 bases and J dropped 6; count of bases not matched to a gene: 12. CDR1 LNHDA and CDR2 SQIVND come from the germline V gene (reference sequence).

The CDR3 loop reads CASSDGTDSNQPQHF. The CDR3 DNA is TGTGCCAGCAGTGATGGGACAGATAGCAATCAGCCCCAGCATTTT. The V and J genes are TRBV6-4 and TRBJ1-5; the match to TRBD1 covers 7 bases. Germline-derived CDR1 and CDR2 are MRHNA and SNTAGT. CDR3 length equals 15 residues. Trimming removed 3 bases from V and 0 bases from J; junction bases left unmatched: 2.

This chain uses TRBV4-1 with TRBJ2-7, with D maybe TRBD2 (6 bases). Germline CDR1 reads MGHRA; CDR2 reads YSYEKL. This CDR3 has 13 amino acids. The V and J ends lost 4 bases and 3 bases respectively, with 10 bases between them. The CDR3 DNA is TGCGCCAGCAGCCCGCGGGACTTCTACGAGCAGTACTTC. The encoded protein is CASSPRDFYEQYF.

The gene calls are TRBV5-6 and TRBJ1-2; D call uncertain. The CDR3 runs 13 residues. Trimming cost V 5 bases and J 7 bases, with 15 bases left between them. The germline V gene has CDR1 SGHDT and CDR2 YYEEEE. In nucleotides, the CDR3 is TGTGCCAGCAGGTGGAGCTCCGAGCGTGGCTACACCTTC. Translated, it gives CASRWSSERGYTF. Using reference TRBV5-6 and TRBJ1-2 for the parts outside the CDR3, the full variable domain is DAGVTQSPTHLIKTRGQQVTLRCSPKSGHDTVSWYQQALGQGPQFIFQYYEEEERQRGNFPDRFSGHQFPNYSSELNVNALLLGDSALYLCASRWSSERGYTFGSGTRLTVV.

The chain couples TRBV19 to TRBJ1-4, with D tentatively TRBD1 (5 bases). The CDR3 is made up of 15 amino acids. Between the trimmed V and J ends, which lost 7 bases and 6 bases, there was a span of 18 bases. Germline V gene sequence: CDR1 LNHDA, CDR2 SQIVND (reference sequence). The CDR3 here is CASMGSGTAHEKLFF. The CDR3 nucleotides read TGTGCCAGTATGGGATCAGGGACGGCCCATGAAAAACTGTTTTTT. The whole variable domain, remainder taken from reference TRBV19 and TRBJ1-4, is DGGITQSPKYLFRKEGQNVTLSCEQNLNHDAMYWYRQDPGQGLRLIYYSQIVNDFQKGDIAEGYSVSREKKESFPLTVTSAQKNPTAFYLCASMGSGTAHEKLFFGSGTQLSVL.

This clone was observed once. The CDR3 region is CASSLGTGNTEAFF. Written as DNA, the CDR3 is TGTGCCAGTAGTCTAGGGACAGGGAACACTGAAGCTTTCTTT. This chain connects TRBV19 to TRBJ1-1, with 8 bases fitting TRBD1. The CDR3 is made up of 14 amino acids. Germline V gene data show CDR1 as LNHDA and CDR2 as SQIVND (reference sequence). The junction had 3 bases not matched to a gene; V was cut back by 5 bases and J by 1 base.

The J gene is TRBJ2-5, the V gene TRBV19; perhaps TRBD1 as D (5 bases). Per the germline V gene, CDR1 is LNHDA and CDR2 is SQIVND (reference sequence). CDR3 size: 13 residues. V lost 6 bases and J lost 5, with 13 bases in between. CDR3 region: CASSRQSEETQYF. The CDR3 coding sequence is TGTGCCAGTAGCCGACAGTCGGAGGAGACCCAGTACTTC.

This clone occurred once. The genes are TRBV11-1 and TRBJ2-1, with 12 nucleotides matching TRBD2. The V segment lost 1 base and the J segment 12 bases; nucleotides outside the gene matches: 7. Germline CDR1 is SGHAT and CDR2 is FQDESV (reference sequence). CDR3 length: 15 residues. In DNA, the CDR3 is TGTGCCAGCAGCTTAGTAGCTAGCGGGGGGGAGGGGCAGTTCTTC. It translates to CASSLVASGGEGQFF.

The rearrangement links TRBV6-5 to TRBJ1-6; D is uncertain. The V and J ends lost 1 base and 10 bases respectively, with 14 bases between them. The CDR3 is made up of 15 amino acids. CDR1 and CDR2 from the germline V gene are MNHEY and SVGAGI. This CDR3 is CASSYLLQKGSPLHF. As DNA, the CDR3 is TGTGCCAGCAGTTACTTGTTACAGAAAGGATCACCCCTCCACTTT.

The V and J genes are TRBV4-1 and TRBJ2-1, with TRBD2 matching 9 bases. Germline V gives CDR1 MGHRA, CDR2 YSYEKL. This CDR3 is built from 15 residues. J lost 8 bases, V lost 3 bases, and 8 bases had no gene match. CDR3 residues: CASSHFAGGQHEQFF. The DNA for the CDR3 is TGCGCCAGCAGCCATTTCGCGGGGGGGCAGCATGAGCAGTTCTTC.

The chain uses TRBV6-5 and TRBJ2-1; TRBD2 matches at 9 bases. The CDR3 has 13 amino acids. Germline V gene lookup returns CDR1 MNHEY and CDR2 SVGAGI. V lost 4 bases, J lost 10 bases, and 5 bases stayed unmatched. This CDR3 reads CASSLIAGAEQFF. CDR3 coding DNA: TGTGCCAGCAGTTTAATAGCGGGGGCCGAGCAGTTCTTC.

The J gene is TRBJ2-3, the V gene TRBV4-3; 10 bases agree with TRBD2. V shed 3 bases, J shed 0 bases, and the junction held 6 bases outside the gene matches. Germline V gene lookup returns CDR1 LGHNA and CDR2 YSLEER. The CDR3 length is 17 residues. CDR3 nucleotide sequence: TGCGCCAGCAGCCACGGGACTAGCGCCCCTAGCACAGATACGCAGTATTTT. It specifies CASSHGTSAPSTDTQYF.

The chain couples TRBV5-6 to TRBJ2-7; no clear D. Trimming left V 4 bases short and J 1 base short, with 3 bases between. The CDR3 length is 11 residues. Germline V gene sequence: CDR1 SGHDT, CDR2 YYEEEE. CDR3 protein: CASSQSYEQYF. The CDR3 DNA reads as TGTGCCAGCAGCCAGTCCTACGAGCAGTACTTC. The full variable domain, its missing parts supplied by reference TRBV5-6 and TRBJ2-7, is DAGVTQSPTHLIKTRGQQVTLRCSPKSGHDTVSWYQQALGQGPQFIFQYYEEEERQRGNFPDRFSGHQFPNYSSELNVNALLLGDSALYLCASSQSYEQYFGPGTRLTVT.

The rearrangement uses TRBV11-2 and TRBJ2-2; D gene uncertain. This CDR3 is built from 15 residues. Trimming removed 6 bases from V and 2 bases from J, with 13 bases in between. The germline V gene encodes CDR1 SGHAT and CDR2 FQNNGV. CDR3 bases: TGTGCCAGCAGGCGTCCGGGTCCAAACACCGGGGAGCTGTTTTTT. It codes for CASRRPGPNTGELFF.

This CDR3 reads CSVAGLANQETQYF. The CDR3 DNA sequence: TGCAGCGTTGCGGGCCTAGCGAATCAAGAGACCCAGTACTTC. This chain connects TRBV29-1 to TRBJ2-5, with a tentative D call TRBD2 (6 bases). CDR1 SQVTM and CDR2 ANQGSEA come from the germline V gene. This CDR3 has 14 amino acids. Trimming shortened V by 4 bases and J by 2 bases, and 14 bases separated the two germline ends.

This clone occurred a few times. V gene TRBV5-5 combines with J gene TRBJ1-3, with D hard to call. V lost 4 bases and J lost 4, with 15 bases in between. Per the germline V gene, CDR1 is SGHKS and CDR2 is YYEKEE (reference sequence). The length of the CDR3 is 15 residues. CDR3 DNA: TGTGCCAGCAGCCTAACCGCGCTGTTAGGAAACACCATATATTTT. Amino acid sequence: CASSLTALLGNTIYF.

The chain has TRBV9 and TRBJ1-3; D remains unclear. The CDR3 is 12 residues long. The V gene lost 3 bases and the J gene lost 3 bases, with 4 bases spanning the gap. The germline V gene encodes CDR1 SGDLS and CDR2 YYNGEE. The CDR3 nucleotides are TGTGCCAGCAGCGCGATTGGAAACACCATATATTTT. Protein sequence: CASSAIGNTIYF. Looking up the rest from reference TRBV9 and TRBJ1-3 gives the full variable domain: DSGVTQTPKHLITATGQRVTLRCSPRSGDLSVYWYQQSLDQGLQFLIQYYNGEERAKGNILERFSAQQFPDLHSELNLSSLELGDSALYFCASSAIGNTIYFGEGSWLTVV.

CDR3 DNA: TGCGCCAGCAGCCAACTCGATGGTCACTATGGCTACACCTTC. Protein sequence: CASSQLDGHYGYTF. V gene TRBV4-3 combines with J gene TRBJ1-2; D unclear. Trimming shortened V by 2 bases and J by 3 bases, and 10 bases separated the two germline ends. The CDR3 consists of 14 residues. Germline CDR1 reads LGHNA; CDR2 reads YSLEER.

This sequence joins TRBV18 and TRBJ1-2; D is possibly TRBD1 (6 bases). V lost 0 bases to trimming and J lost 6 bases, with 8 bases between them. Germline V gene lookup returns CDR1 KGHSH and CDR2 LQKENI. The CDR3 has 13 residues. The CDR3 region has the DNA TGTGCCAGCTCACCACCCGGGGGCCATGGCTACACCTTC. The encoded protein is CASSPPGGHGYTF.

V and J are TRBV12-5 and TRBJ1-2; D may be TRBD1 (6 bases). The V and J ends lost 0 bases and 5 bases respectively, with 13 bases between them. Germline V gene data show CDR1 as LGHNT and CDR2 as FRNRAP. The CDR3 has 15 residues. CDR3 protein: CASGLVTGALYGYTF. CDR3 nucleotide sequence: TGTGCTAGTGGTTTGGTAACGGGGGCGCTGTATGGCTACACCTTC.

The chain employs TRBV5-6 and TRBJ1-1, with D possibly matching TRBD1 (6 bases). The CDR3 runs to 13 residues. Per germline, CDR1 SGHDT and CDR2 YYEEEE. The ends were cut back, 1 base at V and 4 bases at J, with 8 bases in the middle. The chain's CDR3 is CASSLFRGTEAFF. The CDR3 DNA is TGTGCCAGCAGCTTGTTCAGGGGCACTGAAGCTTTCTTT.

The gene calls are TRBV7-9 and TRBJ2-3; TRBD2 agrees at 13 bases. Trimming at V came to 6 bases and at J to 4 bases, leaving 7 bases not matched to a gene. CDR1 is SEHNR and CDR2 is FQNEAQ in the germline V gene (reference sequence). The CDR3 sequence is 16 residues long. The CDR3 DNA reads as TGTGCCAGCAGGTCCGGGACTAGCGGGGCATCAGATACGCAGTATTTT. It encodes CASRSGTSGASDTQYF.

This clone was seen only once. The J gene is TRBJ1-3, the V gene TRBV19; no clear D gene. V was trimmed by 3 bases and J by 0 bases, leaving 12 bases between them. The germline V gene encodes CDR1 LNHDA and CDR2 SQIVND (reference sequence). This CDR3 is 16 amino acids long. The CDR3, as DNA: TGTGCCAGTAGTATGTGGGATGTGATCTCTGGAAACACCATATATTTT. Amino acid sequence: CASSMWDVISGNTIYF.

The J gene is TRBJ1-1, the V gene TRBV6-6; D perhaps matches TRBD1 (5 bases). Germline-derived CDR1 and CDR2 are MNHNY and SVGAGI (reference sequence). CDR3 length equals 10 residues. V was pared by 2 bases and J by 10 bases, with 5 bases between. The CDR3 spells CASSYGAAFF. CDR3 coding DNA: TGTGCCAGCAGTTACGGGGCAGCTTTCTTT.

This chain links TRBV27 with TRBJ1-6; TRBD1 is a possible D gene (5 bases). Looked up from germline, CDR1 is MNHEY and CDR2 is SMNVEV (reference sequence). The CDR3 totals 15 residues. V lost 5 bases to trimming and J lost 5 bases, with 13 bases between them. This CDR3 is CASSPQGLDNSPLHF. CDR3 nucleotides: TGTGCCAGCAGTCCCCAGGGCCTGGATAATTCACCCCTCCACTTT.

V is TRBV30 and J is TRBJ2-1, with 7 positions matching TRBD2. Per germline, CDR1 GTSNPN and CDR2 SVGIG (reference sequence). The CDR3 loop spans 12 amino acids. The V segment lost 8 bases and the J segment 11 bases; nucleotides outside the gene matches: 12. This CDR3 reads CAGGVWEFQQFF. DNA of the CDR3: TGTGCCGGGGGGGTATGGGAATTTCAGCAGTTCTTC.